Below, 18 T cell receptor beta chains from the same sample are listed, as sequenced in a study of OX40 agonist ivuxolimab in advanced cancers. Here immunoSEQ multiplex PCR was the method, and the copy in TCRdb shows in-frame clones only, minus some. The profile covers roughly 58,000 clones, with around four fifths appearing a single time and roughly 3% taken by the ten largest. The material sequenced was CD4+ or CD8+ T cells sorted from blood, taken in a trial of the OX40 agonist ivuxolimab. These TCRs come from an adult with an advanced solid tumor such as melanoma, head and neck, liver or kidney cancer.

The chain recombines TRBV4-3 with TRBJ1-5, with TRBD1 matching over 8 bases. The CDR3 has 15 amino acids. CDR1 and CDR2 (germline): LGHNA, YSLEER. J was trimmed by 5 bases and V by 3 bases; bases with no gene match: 6. The CDR3 protein is CASSQGGQGHQPQHF. The CDR3 DNA reads TGCGCCAGCAGCCAGGGAGGACAGGGTCATCAGCCCCAGCATTTT.

V is TRBV7-2 and J is TRBJ2-1, with TRBD2 matching 8 bases. There are 15 residues in the CDR3. Trimming cost V 2 bases and J 7 bases; bases outside gene matches: 7. The germline V gene has CDR1 SGHTA and CDR2 FQGNSA. In nucleotides, the CDR3 is TGTGCCAGCAGCTTAACCGGGAGGGCCCGTAATGAGCAGTTCTTC. This translates into CASSLTGRARNEQFF.

This rearrangement joins TRBV7-9 to TRBJ1-6; D call uncertain. The V end lost 5 bases, the J end lost 8 bases, and 13 bases lay between the germline ends. In germline, CDR1 is SEHNR, CDR2 FQNEAQ (reference sequence). The CDR3 runs 14 residues. CDR3 bases: TGTGCCAGCAGCCCCTCCTTAGAACATTCACCCCTCCACTTT. The encoded protein is CASSPSLEHSPLHF.

This rearrangement joins TRBV18 to TRBJ2-1; D is possibly TRBD2 (7 bases). V was clipped by 0 bases and J by 7 bases, with 13 bases between them. Germline loops: CDR1 KGHSH, CDR2 LQKENI. The CDR3 has 15 residues. The chain's CDR3 is CASSPPGGGVNEQFF. The CDR3 nucleotides read TGTGCCAGCTCACCACCGGGGGGGGGCGTAAATGAGCAGTTCTTC.

CDR3 loop: CASSLGTGKGVYTTDTQYF. DNA of the CDR3: TGTGCCAGCAGCTTAGGGACGGGAAAGGGTGTCTATACCACAGATACGCAGTATTTT. The V call is TRBV11-3, the J call TRBJ2-3; tentatively, D is TRBD2 (5 bases). Trimming took off 1 base at V and 2 bases at J, with 22 bases between the two ends. Germline CDR1 SGHNT, CDR2 YENEEA. This CDR3 contains 19 residues.

The chain carries TRBV19 and TRBJ1-1; D may be TRBD1 (5 bases). Germline values: CDR1 LNHDA, CDR2 SQIVND (reference sequence). The V end lost 4 bases, the J end lost 4 bases, and 10 bases lay between the germline ends. This CDR3 is 13 amino acids long. In DNA form, the CDR3 reads TGTGCCAGTAGTACCCCAGGGATCACTGAAGCTTTCTTT. Translation: CASSTPGITEAFF.

The chain has TRBV6-1 and TRBJ1-5; 9 bases match TRBD1. V was clipped by 2 bases and J by 9 bases; unmatched bases: 20. This CDR3 is built from 19 residues. Germline assignment: CDR1 MNHNS and CDR2 SASEGT. The chain's CDR3 is CASSESFLLTGGPGRPQHF. The CDR3 DNA is TGTGCCAGCAGTGAAAGTTTTTTGTTGACAGGGGGTCCTGGGCGGCCCCAGCATTTT.

V gene TRBV30 combines with J gene TRBJ1-2; D call uncertain. The CDR3 runs 11 residues. Trimming took 0 bases from V and 3 from J, leaving 2 bases between them. Germline loops: CDR1 GTSNPN, CDR2 SVGIG (reference sequence). CDR3 loop: CAWSVDYGYTF. DNA of the CDR3: TGTGCCTGGAGTGTGGACTATGGCTACACCTTC.

V is TRBV7-3 and J is TRBJ1-1, with D unresolved. V was shortened by 5 bases and J by 1 base, with 8 bases between the two germline ends. The CDR3 sequence is 13 residues long. Germline V lookup: CDR1 SGHTA, CDR2 FQGTGA. The CDR3 sequence: CASSATWNTEAFF. The CDR3 coding sequence is TGTGCCAGCAGCGCTACATGGAACACTGAAGCTTTCTTT.

The genes are TRBV4-2 and TRBJ2-2; 7 bases are a match to TRBD2. The CDR3 is 18 amino acids. V shed 1 base and J 2 bases; nucleotides not matched to a gene: 10. Germline V gene data show CDR1 as LGHNA and CDR2 as YNFKEQ. CDR3 bases: TGTGCCAGCAGCCAAGCCGGTACCGGGGGGTCTAACACCGGGGAGCTGTTTTTT. As protein: CASSQAGTGGSNTGELFF.

This chain joins TRBV10-3 and TRBJ2-7; D tentatively reads TRBD1 or TRBD2 (5 bases each). The germline V gene has CDR1 ENHRY and CDR2 SYGVKD. V lost 4 bases, J lost 3 bases, and 13 bases lay in between. The CDR3 is made up of 14 amino acids. CDR3 sequence reads: CAISGREFGYEQYF. In DNA, the CDR3 is TGTGCCATCAGTGGCAGGGAGTTCGGCTACGAGCAGTACTTC.

This clone came up a few times. V usage is TRBV6-6 and J usage is TRBJ2-7, with 10 bases lining up with TRBD2. The V gene's germline CDR1 is MNHNY and CDR2 SVGAGI (reference sequence). V lost 0 bases, J lost 6 bases, and 8 bases stayed unmatched. This CDR3 has 16 residues. CDR3 nucleotides: TGTGCCAGCAGTTACTCGAATCCGGGACTAGCGAGCGAGCAGTACTTC. It yields the protein CASSYSNPGLASEQYF.

The chain employs TRBV6-5 and TRBJ2-2, with TRBD1 matching 7 bases. CDR1 MNHEY and CDR2 SVGAGI come from the germline V gene. V lost 6 bases, J lost 4 bases, and 8 bases stayed unmatched. The CDR3 length is 15 residues. CDR3 sequence: CASRPLTGATGELFF. CDR3 in DNA: TGTGCCAGCAGACCCCTAACAGGGGCCACCGGGGAGCTGTTTTTT.

This chain links TRBV4-3 with TRBJ1-6, with D uncertain. V shed 0 bases and J shed 7 bases, with 16 bases lying between them. Germline values: CDR1 LGHNA, CDR2 YSLEER. This CDR3 is 17 amino acids long. The CDR3 DNA is TGCGCCAGCAGCCAAGATTTGCAGAAGGCGAGGAATTCACCCCTCCACTTT. Its protein product is CASSQDLQKARNSPLHF.

This clone was seen a single time. V and J are TRBV29-1 and TRBJ2-5; 8 bases are shared with TRBD1. CDR1 is SQVTM, CDR2 ANQGSEA, per germline. CDR3 size: 14 residues. Unmatched junction bases numbered 12, after V lost 7 bases and J lost 5 bases. The CDR3 DNA reads as TGCAGCGGTGAGACATCAGGGGGCCAGGAGACCCAGTACTTC. Protein: CSGETSGGQETQYF.

The chain recombines TRBV19 with TRBJ2-1; 7 bases fit TRBD2. The CDR3 has 12 residues. CDR1 is LNHDA and CDR2 is SQIVND in the germline V gene (reference sequence). V dropped 6 bases and J dropped 13; count of bases not matched to a gene: 9. CDR3 DNA sequence: TGTGCCAGTAGATGGGGCGGGAGTAGTCAGTTCTTC. It specifies CASRWGGSSQFF. The entire variable domain, with the rest obtained from reference TRBV19 and TRBJ2-1, is as follows: DGGITQSPKYLFRKEGQNVTLSCEQNLNHDAMYWYRQDPGQGLRLIYYSQIVNDFQKGDIAEGYSVSREKKESFPLTVTSAQKNPTAFYLCASRWGGSSQFFGPGTRLTVL.

The gene calls are TRBV27 and TRBJ1-2; D not certain. Trimming cost V 5 bases and J 6 bases, with 13 bases left between them. CDR1 and CDR2 from the germline V gene are MNHEY and SMNVEV (reference sequence). The CDR3 is 13 residues long. The CDR3 region has the DNA TGTGCCAGCAGTCCCACAACAGCCGATGGCTACACCTTC. This encodes CASSPTTADGYTF.

V is TRBV5-1 and J is TRBJ1-6, with 10 bases lining up with TRBD1. After removal of 4 bases from V and 9 bases from J, the junction contained 4 bases not matched to a gene. CDR1 and CDR2 from the germline V gene are SGHRS and YFSETQ. The CDR3 spans 14 residues. The CDR3 coding sequence is TGCGCCAGCAGCCCCCGGGACAGGGGTTCACCCCTCCACTTT. It encodes CASSPRDRGSPLHF. Looking up the rest from reference TRBV5-1 and TRBJ1-6 gives the full variable domain: KAGVTQTPRYLIKTRGQQVTLSCSPISGHRSVSWYQQTPGQGLQFLFEYFSETQRNKGNFPGRFSGRQFSNSRSEMNVSTLELGDSALYLCASSPRDRGSPLHFGNGTRLTVT.